The rows below give T cell receptor beta chains drawn from one sample of a study of blood T cell repertoires in COVID-19. Sequencing used immunoSEQ multiplex PCR; TCRdb keeps in-frame clones, though not all of them. This sample has approximately 250,000 clones, with 86% found just once. The sample taken for sequencing was peripheral blood. Receptors were obtained from a man aged 35 to 55 with active or convalescent COVID-19. Both conserved end residues are part of each CDR3. Fields, in order: D gene, clone size, J gene, V gene, CDR3 protein, CDR3 DNA. A D gene is named only where the DNA matches it firmly. Size tells how often a clone was seen (once, few, many) or the class of an expanded clone, and some rows leave it out.

. . TRBJ2-2 TRBV7-3 CASSLPGGELFF TGTGCCAGCAGCTTACCGGGCGGGGAGCTGTTTTTT
TRBD1 few TRBJ1-5 TRBV11-2 CASSLWTGDQPQHF TGTGCCAGCAGCTTATGGACAGGGGATCAGCCCCAGCATTTT
. . TRBJ2-1 TRBV9 CASSPRGARHNEQFF TGTGCCAGCAGCCCCCGGGGGGCCAGACACAATGAGCAGTTCTTC
. once TRBJ2-7 TRBV24-1 CATSESSSPYEQYF TGTGCCACCAGTGAGTCTAGCAGCCCCTACGAGCAGTACTTC
. . TRBJ1-2 TRBV2 CAGETGTADGYTF TGTGCCGGTGAAACAGGGACCGCGGATGGCTACACCTTC
TRBD1 . TRBJ2-7 TRBV5-1 CASRRQGRTYEQYF TGCGCCAGCAGAAGACAGGGGAGAACCTACGAGCAGTACTTC
. . TRBJ2-7 TRBV21-1 CASRGAGGFWCEQYF TGTGCCAGCAGGGGAGCGGGGGGTTTTTGGTGCGAGCAGTACTTC
. . TRBJ1-5 TRBV7-8 CASSTGPNQPQHF TGTGCCAGCAGCACTGGGCCAAATCAGCCCCAGCATTTT
TRBD2 once TRBJ2-3 TRBV3-1/TRBV3-2 CASSPQLAGLDTQYF TGTGCCAGCAGCCCCCAACTAGCGGGGTTAGATACGCAGTATTTT
TRBD1 . TRBJ1-2 TRBV5-1 CASSLATGQGARGYTF TGCGCCAGCAGCTTGGCGACCGGACAGGGGGCGCGCGGCTACACCTTC
. . TRBJ1-2 TRBV6-5 CASSRTLPSGYGYTF TGTGCCAGCAGCCGAACACTTCCATCGGGCTATGGCTACACCTTC
. . TRBJ1-2 TRBV6-4 CAITTTGSDFYGYTF TGTGCCATCACCACCACAGGGTCCGACTTCTATGGCTACACCTTC
TRBD1 . TRBJ1-4 TRBV6-2/TRBV6-3 CASSSAGTDNEKLFF TGTGCCAGCAGCTCCGCCGGGACAGACAATGAAAAACTGTTTTTT
TRBD2 . TRBJ2-1 TRBV19 CASSGQGLAGVISYNEQFF TGTGCCAGTAGTGGGCAAGGACTAGCGGGAGTCATCTCCTACAATGAGCAGTTCTTC
TRBD1 . TRBJ1-2 TRBV28 CASSLGDRGNYGYTF TGTGCCAGCAGTTTAGGGGACAGGGGAAACTATGGCTACACCTTC
. . TRBJ1-3 TRBV7-6 CASSLEVGQFGNTIYF TGTGCCAGCAGCTTAGAAGTCGGACAGTTTGGAAACACCATATATTTT
TRBD2 few TRBJ2-4 TRBV9 CASSVGGDGKNIQYF TGTGCCAGCAGCGTGGGAGGGGACGGTAAAAACATTCAGTACTTC
TRBD1 . TRBJ2-2 TRBV9 CASRKAGGWDTGELFF TGTGCCAGCAGGAAAGCAGGGGGTTGGGACACCGGGGAGCTGTTTTTT
. . TRBJ1-1 TRBV11-3 CASSAQYTEAFF TGTGCCAGCAGCGCACAGTACACTGAAGCTTTCTTT
TRBD1 . TRBJ1-2 TRBV28 CAAGTGGYGYTF TGTGCCGCCGGGACAGGGGGCTATGGCTACACCTTC
TRBD1 . TRBJ2-1 TRBV2 CATATGGIYNEQFF TGTGCCACCGCGACAGGGGGCATATACAATGAGCAGTTCTTC
TRBD1 . TRBJ1-2 TRBV6-5 CASSVGQGGGYTF TGTGCCAGCAGCGTCGGACAGGGGGGAGGCTACACCTTC
. . TRBJ1-5 TRBV12-3/TRBV12-4 CASRIGEEQPQHF TGTGCCAGCAGAATCGGTGAAGAACAGCCCCAGCATTTT
. . TRBJ1-4 TRBV18 CASSPQTRDEKLFF TGTGCCAGCTCGCCACAGACTCGGGATGAAAAACTGTTTTTT
TRBD1 . TRBJ2-7 TRBV7-9 CASSWGQGAADEQYF TGTGCCAGCAGCTGGGGACAGGGGGCAGCGGACGAGCAGTACTTC
. . TRBJ1-1 TRBV27 CASSLTANTEAFF TGTGCCAGCAGTTTGACAGCGAACACTGAAGCTTTCTTT
. . TRBJ1-1 TRBV4-1 CASSQRFGQKLEAFF TGCGCCAGCAGCCAGCGCTTTGGACAGAAGCTTGAAGCTTTCTTT
TRBD2 . TRBJ2-5 TRBV18 CASSPRTSGETQYF TGTGCCAGCTCACCAAGGACTAGCGGGGAGACCCAGTACTTC
. . TRBJ1-3 TRBV30 CAWSVEGNTIYF TGTGCCTGGAGTGTAGAGGGAAACACCATATATTTT
. . TRBJ2-7 TRBV3-1/TRBV3-2 CASSQDLSSYEQYF TGTGCCAGCAGCCAAGACCTGAGCTCCTACGAGCAGTACTTC
TRBD1 . TRBJ1-5 TRBV5-1 CASSLTSQGIEHQPQHF TGCGCCAGCAGCTTGACTTCACAGGGGATTGAGCATCAGCCCCAGCATTTT
TRBD2 . TRBJ2-5 TRBV7-3 CASSLGREWAETQYF TGTGCCAGCAGCTTAGGGCGGGAGTGGGCAGAGACCCAGTACTTC
TRBD1 . TRBJ2-1 TRBV6-2/TRBV6-3 CASSNRGINEQFF TGTGCCAGCAGTAACAGGGGGATCAATGAGCAGTTCTTC
. . TRBJ1-2 TRBV6-1 CASSEGNPGGYGYTF TGTGCCAGCAGTGAGGGCAACCCGGGAGGGTATGGCTACACCTTC
TRBD1 . TRBJ1-6 TRBV30 CAWEDGTAYNSPLHF TGTGCCTGGGAGGACGGGACAGCCTATAATTCACCCCTCCACTTT
TRBD1 once TRBJ1-1 TRBV6-5 CASSYLGTGDEAFF TGTGCCAGCAGTTACCTGGGGACAGGAGACGAAGCTTTCTTT
TRBD2 . TRBJ2-2 TRBV7-9 CASSLVLAGTNTGELFF TGTGCCAGCAGCTTAGTGCTAGCGGGGACGAACACCGGGGAGCTGTTTTTT
. . TRBJ2-1 TRBV24-1 CATSASGTSGEQFF TGTGCCACCAGTGCCTCGGGCACCTCGGGGGAGCAGTTCTTC
. . TRBJ2-7 TRBV12-3/TRBV12-4 CASRYGRGEQYF TGTGCCAGCAGGTACGGTCGGGGCGAGCAGTACTTC
TRBD2 . TRBJ2-7 TRBV5-1 CASNREVLSYEQYF TGCGCCAGCAACCGGGAGGTCCTCTCCTACGAGCAGTACTTC
. . TRBJ1-2 TRBV4-1 CASSLPDRTDYGYTF TGCGCCAGCAGCTTACCAGACAGGACGGACTATGGCTACACCTTC
TRBD1 . TRBJ1-5 TRBV12-3/TRBV12-4 CASRRTGDQPQHF TGTGCCAGCAGAAGGACAGGGGATCAGCCCCAGCATTTT
. . TRBJ2-7 TRBV7-9 CASASRPYEQYF TGTGCCAGCGCTTCTAGGCCCTACGAGCAGTACTTC
. once TRBJ1-1 TRBV7-9 CASSPADTEAFF TGTGCCAGCAGCCCCGCGGACACTGAAGCTTTCTTT
. . TRBJ2-2 TRBV11-3 CASSYLGVTGELFF TGTGCCAGCAGCTACTTAGGGGTCACCGGGGAGCTGTTTTTT
. . TRBJ1-2 TRBV10-3 CAISESGNYGYTF TGTGCCATCAGTGAATCAGGGAACTATGGCTACACCTTC
. . TRBJ1-1 TRBV6-5 CASSYSIEGDTEAFF TGTGCCAGCAGTTACTCGATAGAGGGGGATACTGAAGCTTTCTTT
. . TRBJ2-7 TRBV6-1 CASSENWTLSRQYF TGTGCCAGCAGTGAGAATTGGACTCTAAGCCGCCAGTACTTC
. . TRBJ1-1 TRBV6-6 CASTSGTGAFF TGTGCCAGCACATCTGGGACTGGAGCTTTCTTT
TRBD1 . TRBJ2-7 TRBV18 CASSPPQGTGLFYEQYF TGTGCCAGCTCACCCCCGCAAGGGACAGGTCTGTTCTACGAGCAGTACTTC
. . TRBJ1-2 TRBV2 CASTNGQGNYGYTF TGTGCCAGTACTAACGGCCAGGGTAACTATGGCTACACCTTC
TRBD1 . TRBJ1-1 TRBV16 CASSQRQGATEAFF TGTGCCAGCAGCCAACGACAGGGGGCTACTGAAGCTTTCTTT
TRBD2 . TRBJ2-1 TRBV7-2 CASSLEALVAGGRNEQFF TGTGCCAGCAGCTTAGAGGCCCTAGTAGCGGGGGGGCGGAATGAGCAGTTCTTC
. . TRBJ1-6 TRBV4-1 CASSQLRDNSPLHF TGCGCCAGCAGCCAACTACGGGATAATTCACCCCTCCACTTT
TRBD2 . TRBJ2-5 TRBV25-1 CASRLAGGETQYF TGTGCCAGCAGACTAGCGGGAGGTGAGACCCAGTACTTC